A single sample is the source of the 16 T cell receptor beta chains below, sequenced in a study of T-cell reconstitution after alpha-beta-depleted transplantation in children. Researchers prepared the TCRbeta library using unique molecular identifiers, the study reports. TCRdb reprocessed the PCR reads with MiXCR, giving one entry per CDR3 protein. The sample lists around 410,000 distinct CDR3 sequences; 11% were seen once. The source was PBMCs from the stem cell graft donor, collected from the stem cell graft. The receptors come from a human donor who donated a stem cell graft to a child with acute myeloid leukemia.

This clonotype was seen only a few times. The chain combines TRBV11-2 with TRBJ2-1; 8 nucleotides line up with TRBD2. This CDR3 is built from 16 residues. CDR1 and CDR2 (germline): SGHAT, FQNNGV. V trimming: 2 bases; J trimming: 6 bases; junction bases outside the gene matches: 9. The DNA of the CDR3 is TGTGCCAGCAGCTTATTCTATCGGGAGGGCCGCAATGAGCAGTTCTTC. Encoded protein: CASSLFYREGRNEQFF. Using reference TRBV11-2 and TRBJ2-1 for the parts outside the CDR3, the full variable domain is EAGVAQSPRYKIIEKRQSVAFWCNPISGHATLYWYQQILGQGPKLLIQFQNNGVVDDSQLPKDRFSAERLKGVDSTLKIQPAKLEDSAVYLCASSLFYREGRNEQFFGPGTRLTVL.

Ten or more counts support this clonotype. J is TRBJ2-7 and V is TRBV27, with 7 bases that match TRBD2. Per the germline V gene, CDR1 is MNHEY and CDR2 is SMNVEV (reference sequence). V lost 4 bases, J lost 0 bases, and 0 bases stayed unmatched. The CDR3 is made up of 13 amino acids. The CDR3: CASSSGGSYEQYV. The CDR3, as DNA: TGTGCCAGCAGTTCGGGGGGCTCCTACGAGCAGTACGTC.

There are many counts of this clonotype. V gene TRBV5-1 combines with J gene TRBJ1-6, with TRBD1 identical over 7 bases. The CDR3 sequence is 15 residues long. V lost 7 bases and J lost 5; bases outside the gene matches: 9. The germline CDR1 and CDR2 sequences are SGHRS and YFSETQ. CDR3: CASRLGGTDNSPLHF. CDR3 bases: TGCGCCAGCCGCCTGGGGGGGACAGATAATTCACCCCTCCACTTT.

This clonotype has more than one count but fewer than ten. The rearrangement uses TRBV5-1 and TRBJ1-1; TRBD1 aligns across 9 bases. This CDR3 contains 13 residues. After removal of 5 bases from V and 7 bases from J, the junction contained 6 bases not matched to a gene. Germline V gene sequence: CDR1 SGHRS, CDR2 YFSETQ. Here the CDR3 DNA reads TGCGCCAGCAGAGGGACAGGGAGGTATGAAGCTTTCTTT. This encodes CASRGTGRYEAFF.

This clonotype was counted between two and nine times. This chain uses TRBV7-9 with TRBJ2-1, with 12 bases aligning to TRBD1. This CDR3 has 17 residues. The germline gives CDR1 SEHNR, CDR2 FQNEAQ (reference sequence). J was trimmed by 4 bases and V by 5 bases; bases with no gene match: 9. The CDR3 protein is CASSAPWDRGLYNEQFF. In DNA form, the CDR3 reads TGTGCCAGCAGCGCCCCATGGGACAGGGGGCTGTACAATGAGCAGTTCTTC. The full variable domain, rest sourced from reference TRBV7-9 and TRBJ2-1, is DTGVSQNPRHKITKRGQNVTFRCDPISEHNRLYWYRQTLGQGPEFLTYFQNEAQLEKSRLLSDRFSAERPKGSFSTLEIQRTEQGDSAMYLCASSAPWDRGLYNEQFFGPGTRLTVL.

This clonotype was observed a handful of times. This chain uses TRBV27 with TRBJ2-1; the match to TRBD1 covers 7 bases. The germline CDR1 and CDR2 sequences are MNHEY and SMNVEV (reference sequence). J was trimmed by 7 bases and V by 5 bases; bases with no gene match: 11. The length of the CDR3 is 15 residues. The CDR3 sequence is CASSPNRGWVNEQFF. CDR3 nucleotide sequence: TGTGCCAGCAGTCCAAACAGGGGTTGGGTAAATGAGCAGTTCTTC.

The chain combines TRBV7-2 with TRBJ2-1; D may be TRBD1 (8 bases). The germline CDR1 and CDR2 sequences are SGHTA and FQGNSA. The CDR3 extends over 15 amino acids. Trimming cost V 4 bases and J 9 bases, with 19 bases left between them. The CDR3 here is CASSYGGTGRSEQFF. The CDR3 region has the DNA TGTGCCAGCAGCTACGGGGGGACAGGAAGGAGTGAGCAGTTCTTC.

CDR3 DNA: TGCGCCAGCAGCGGGGACAGGGGAATGGAGACCCAGTACTTC. Translation: CASSGDRGMETQYF. The J gene is TRBJ2-5, the V gene TRBV10-1, with 10 bases matching TRBD1. J was trimmed by 5 bases and V by 6 bases; bases with no gene match: 6. In germline, CDR1 is WNHNN, CDR2 SYGVQD (reference sequence). This CDR3 is built from 14 residues.

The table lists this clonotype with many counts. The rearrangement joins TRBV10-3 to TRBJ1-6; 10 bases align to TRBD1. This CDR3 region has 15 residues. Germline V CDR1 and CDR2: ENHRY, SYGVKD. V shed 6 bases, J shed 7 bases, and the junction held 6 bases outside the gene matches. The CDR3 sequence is CAIRDRGIGNSPLHF. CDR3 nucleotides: TGTGCCATCAGGGACAGGGGGATCGGGAATTCACCCCTCCACTTT.

The CDR3 protein is CASSQRDAERETQYF. In nucleotides, the CDR3 is TGCGCCAGCAGCCAACGGGACGCGGAAAGAGAGACCCAGTACTTC. The rearrangement links TRBV4-1 to TRBJ2-5, with D possibly called TRBD1 or TRBD2 (5 bases each). Trimming removed 2 bases from V and 4 bases from J, with 14 bases in between. The CDR3 runs to 15 residues. CDR1 MGHRA and CDR2 YSYEKL come from the germline V gene.

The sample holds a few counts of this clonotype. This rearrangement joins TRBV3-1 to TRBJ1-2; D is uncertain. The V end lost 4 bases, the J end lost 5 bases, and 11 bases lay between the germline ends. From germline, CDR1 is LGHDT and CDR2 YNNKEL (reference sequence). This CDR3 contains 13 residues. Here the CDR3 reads CASSLQEAYGYTF. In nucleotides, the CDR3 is TGTGCCAGCAGCCTCCAAGAGGCTTATGGCTACACCTTC.

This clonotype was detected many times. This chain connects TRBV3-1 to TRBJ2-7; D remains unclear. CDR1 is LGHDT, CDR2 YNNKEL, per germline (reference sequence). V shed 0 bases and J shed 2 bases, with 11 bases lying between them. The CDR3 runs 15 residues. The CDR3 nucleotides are TGTGCCAGCAGCCAAGAGACTGGGCCCCCCTACGAGCAGTACTTC. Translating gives CASSQETGPPYEQYF.

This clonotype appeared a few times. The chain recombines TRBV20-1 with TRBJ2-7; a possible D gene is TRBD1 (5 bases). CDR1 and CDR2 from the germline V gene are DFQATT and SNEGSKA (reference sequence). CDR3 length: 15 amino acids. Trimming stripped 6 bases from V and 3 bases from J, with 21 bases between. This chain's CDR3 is CSALNLFQGNYEQYF. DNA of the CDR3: TGCAGTGCCCTAAACCTTTTTCAGGGTAACTACGAGCAGTACTTC.

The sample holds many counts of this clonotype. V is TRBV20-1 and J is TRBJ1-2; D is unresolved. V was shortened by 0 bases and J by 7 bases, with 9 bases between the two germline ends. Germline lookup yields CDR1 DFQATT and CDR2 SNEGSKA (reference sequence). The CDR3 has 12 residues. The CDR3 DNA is TGCAGTGCTAGAGATCGGTTTAGTGGCTACACCTTC. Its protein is CSARDRFSGYTF.

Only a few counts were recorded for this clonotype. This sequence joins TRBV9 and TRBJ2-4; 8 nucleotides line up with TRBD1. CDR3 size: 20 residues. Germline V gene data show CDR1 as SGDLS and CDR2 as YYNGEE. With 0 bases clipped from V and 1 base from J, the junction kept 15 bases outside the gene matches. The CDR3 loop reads CASSVGIGSAGGWAKNIQYF. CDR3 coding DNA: TGTGCCAGCAGCGTAGGAATCGGATCTGCAGGGGGCTGGGCCAAAAACATTCAGTACTTC.

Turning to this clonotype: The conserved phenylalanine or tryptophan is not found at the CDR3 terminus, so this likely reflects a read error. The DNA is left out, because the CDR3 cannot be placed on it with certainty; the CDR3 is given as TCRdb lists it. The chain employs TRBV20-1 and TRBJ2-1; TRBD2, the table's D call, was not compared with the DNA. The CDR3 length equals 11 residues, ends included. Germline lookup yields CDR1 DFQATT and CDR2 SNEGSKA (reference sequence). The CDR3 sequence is CSARPGTSGIK.